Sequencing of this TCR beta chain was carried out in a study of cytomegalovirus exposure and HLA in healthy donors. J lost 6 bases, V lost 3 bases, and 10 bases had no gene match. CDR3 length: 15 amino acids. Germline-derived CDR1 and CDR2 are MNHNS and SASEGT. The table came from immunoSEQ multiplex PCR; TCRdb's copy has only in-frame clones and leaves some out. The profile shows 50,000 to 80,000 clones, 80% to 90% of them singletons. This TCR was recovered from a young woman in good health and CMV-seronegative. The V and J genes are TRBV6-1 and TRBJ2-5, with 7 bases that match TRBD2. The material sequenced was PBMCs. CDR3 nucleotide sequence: TGTGCCAGCAGTGACCCCTCTTCGGGAGGACAGACCCAGTACTTC. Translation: CASSDPSSGGQTQYF.